The clone carrying this T cell receptor (beta chain) was detected only a few times. This CDR3 contains 18 residues. Germline assignment: CDR1 SGHTA and CDR2 FQGNSA. Germline trimming cut 3 bases from V and 4 bases from J; bases unmatched to any gene: 16. MiXCR, applied by TCRdb to the RT-PCR reads, yields one record per CDR3 protein. The sample gives about 680,000 distinct CDR3 sequences, 13% to 15% of which show up once; roughly 3.6% is in the top ten. Sequencing was performed on memory CD4+ T cells from blood. The source is a female donor in good health, serving as a healthy control. The chain combines TRBV7-2 with TRBJ1-2; 8 nucleotides agree with TRBD1. DNA for the CDR3: TGTGCCAGCAGCTTTAGAGGGTCAGGGGGCACAGTTTCCTATGGCTACACCTTC. Protein: CASSFRGSGGTVSYGYTF.